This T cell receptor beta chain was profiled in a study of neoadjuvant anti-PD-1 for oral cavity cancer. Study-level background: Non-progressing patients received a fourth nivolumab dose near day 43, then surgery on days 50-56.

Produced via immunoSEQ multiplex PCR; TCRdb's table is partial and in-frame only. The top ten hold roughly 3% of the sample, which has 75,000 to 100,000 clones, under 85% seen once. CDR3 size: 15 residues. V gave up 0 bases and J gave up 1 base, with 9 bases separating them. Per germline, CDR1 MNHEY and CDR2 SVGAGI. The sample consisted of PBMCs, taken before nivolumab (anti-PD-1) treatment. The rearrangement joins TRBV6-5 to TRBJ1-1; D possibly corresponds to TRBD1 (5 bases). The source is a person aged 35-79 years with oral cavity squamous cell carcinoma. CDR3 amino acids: CASSYSGTANTEAFF. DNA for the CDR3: TGTGCCAGCAGTTACTCAGGGACGGCGAACACTGAAGCTTTCTTT.